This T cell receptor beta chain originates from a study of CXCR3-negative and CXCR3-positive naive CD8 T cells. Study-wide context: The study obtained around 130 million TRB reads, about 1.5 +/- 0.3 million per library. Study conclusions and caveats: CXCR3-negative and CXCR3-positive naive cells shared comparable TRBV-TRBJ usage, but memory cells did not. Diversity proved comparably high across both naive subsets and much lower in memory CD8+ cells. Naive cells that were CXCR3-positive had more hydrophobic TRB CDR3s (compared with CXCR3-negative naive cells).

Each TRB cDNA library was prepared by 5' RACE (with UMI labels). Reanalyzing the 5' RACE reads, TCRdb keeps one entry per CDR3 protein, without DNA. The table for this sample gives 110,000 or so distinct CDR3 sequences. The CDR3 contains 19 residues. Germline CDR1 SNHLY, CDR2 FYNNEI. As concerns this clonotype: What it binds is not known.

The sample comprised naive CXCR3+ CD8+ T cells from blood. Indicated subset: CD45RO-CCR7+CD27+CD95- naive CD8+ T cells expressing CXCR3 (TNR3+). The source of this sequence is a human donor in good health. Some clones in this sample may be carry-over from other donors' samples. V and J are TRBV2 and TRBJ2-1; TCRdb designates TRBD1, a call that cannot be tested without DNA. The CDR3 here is CASSPPKWLGPYTYNEQFF. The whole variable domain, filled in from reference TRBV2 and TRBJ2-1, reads EPEVTQTPSHQVTQMGQEVILRCVPISNHLYFYWYRQILGQKVEFLVSFYNNEISEKSEIFDDQFSVERPDGSNFTLKIRSTKLEDSAMYFCASSPPKWLGPYTYNEQFFGPGTRLTVL.